Presented here are 13 T cell receptor beta chains from one specimen sequenced in a study of blood T cell repertoires in COVID-19. Sequencing was performed with immunoSEQ multiplex PCR; in TCRdb, only in-frame clones are kept and a portion is missing. The sample has some 110,000 clones; roughly 87% are singletons. The sequencing sample was made of peripheral blood. These receptors all stem from a human donor in a cohort sampled during active COVID-19.

V gene TRBV5-4 combines with J gene TRBJ2-3; 13 bases line up with TRBD2. V lost 0 bases and J lost 6; bases outside the gene matches: 4. Germline CDR1 is SGHNT and CDR2 is YYREEE (reference sequence). This CDR3 contains 16 residues. CDR3 loop: CASSLGLAGGVDTQYF. The DNA of the CDR3 is TGTGCCAGCAGCTTGGGACTAGCGGGAGGTGTGGATACGCAGTATTTT.

This clone has just one count. The genes are TRBV4-2 and TRBJ1-1, with unresolved D. V was shortened by 0 bases and J by 2 bases, with 13 bases between the two germline ends. Germline V CDR1 and CDR2: LGHNA, YNFKEQ. This CDR3 contains 16 residues. The CDR3, as DNA: TGTGCCAGCAGCCAAGAGCTGACTGGCATTAACACTGAAGCTTTCTTT. As protein: CASSQELTGINTEAFF.

The genes are TRBV15 and TRBJ1-2; D is undetermined. Germline CDR1 and CDR2: LNHNV and YYDKDF (reference sequence). The CDR3 totals 15 residues. V dropped 1 base and J dropped 8 bases, with 17 bases sitting between them. The CDR3 bases are TGTGCCACCAGCAGAGTGGGGAGGGAACGGGAGGGCTACACCTTC. Translated, it gives CATSRVGREREGYTF.

V usage is TRBV5-5 and J usage is TRBJ2-5; 11 bases match TRBD2. The length of the CDR3 is 16 residues. V lost 4 bases to trimming and J lost 2 bases; unmatched junction nucleotides: 7. Germline lookup yields CDR1 SGHKS and CDR2 YYEKEE (reference sequence). The CDR3 region has the DNA TGTGCCAGCAGCCTGCCGGGACTAGCGGCACAAGAGACCCAGTACTTC. This codes for CASSLPGLAAQETQYF.

The rearrangement joins TRBV27 to TRBJ1-1, with D possibly matching TRBD1 (6 bases). Germline V gene lookup returns CDR1 MNHEY and CDR2 SMNVEV (reference sequence). The CDR3 runs to 13 residues. V lost 6 bases and J lost 2, with 10 bases in between. In nucleotides, the CDR3 is TGTGCCAGCAGCTACAGGGTTAACACTGAAGCTTTCTTT. Amino acids: CASSYRVNTEAFF.

The chain joins TRBV7-3 to TRBJ2-2, with D possibly being TRBD2 (6 bases). Germline loops: CDR1 SGHTA, CDR2 FQGTGA. There are 16 residues in the CDR3. The V end was cut by 1 base, the J end by 3 bases, with 12 bases between. CDR3 sequence reads: CASSLSPGGHTGELFF. The DNA for the CDR3 is TGTGCCAGCAGCTTAAGTCCCGGGGGTCACACCGGGGAGCTGTTTTTT.

The CDR3 coding sequence is TGTGCCAGCTTAGCGGGAGATTTCTACAATGAGCAGTTCTTC. This gives the protein CASLAGDFYNEQFF. The chain combines TRBV2 with TRBJ2-1; 9 positions match TRBD2. The CDR3 runs to 14 residues. Germline trimming cut 8 bases from V and 3 bases from J; bases unmatched to any gene: 5. CDR1 and CDR2 (germline): SNHLY, FYNNEI. Looking up the rest from reference TRBV2 and TRBJ2-1 gives the full variable domain: EPEVTQTPSHQVTQMGQEVILRCVPISNHLYFYWYRQILGQKVEFLVSFYNNEISEKSEIFDDQFSVERPDGSNFTLKIRSTKLEDSAMYFCASLAGDFYNEQFFGPGTRLTVL.

A few counts support this clone. The chain combines TRBV27 with TRBJ2-7; 8 bases agree with TRBD1. V gave up 5 bases and J gave up 5 bases; unmatched junction bases: 11. The CDR3 extends over 15 amino acids. The germline gives CDR1 MNHEY, CDR2 SMNVEV (reference sequence). The CDR3 DNA is TGTGCCAGCAGTGTCTCGGGACAGGCTACCGACGAGCAGTACTTC. Translation: CASSVSGQATDEQYF.

The rearrangement links TRBV5-1 to TRBJ1-1; perhaps TRBD1 as D (6 bases). Looked up from germline, CDR1 is SGHRS and CDR2 is YFSETQ. Deletions cut 4 bases from V and 0 bases from J, with 19 bases between. The CDR3 is 17 residues long. The CDR3 loop reads CASSLLDRLNMNTEAFF. The CDR3 DNA reads as TGCGCCAGCAGCCTGCTAGACAGGCTTAACATGAACACTGAAGCTTTCTTT.

The genes are TRBV19 and TRBJ1-1; D ambiguous. This CDR3 is built from 16 residues. Germline-derived CDR1 and CDR2 are LNHDA and SQIVND (reference sequence). V was trimmed by 4 bases and J by 5 bases, leaving 20 bases between them. The CDR3 is CASSKTLGRVGTEAFF. The CDR3 DNA follows: TGTGCCAGTAGTAAAACACTAGGGAGGGTGGGGACTGAAGCTTTCTTT.

In DNA, the CDR3 is TGCAGCGCCACAGGGGTTTGGGAGACCCAGTACTTC. It translates to CSATGVWETQYF. This chain links TRBV29-1 with TRBJ2-5; TRBD1 agrees at 7 bases. V shed 7 bases, J shed 5 bases, and the junction held 7 bases outside the gene matches. The V gene's germline CDR1 is SQVTM and CDR2 ANQGSEA. This CDR3 comprises 12 residues.

Written as DNA, the CDR3 is TGTGCCAGCAGTTACAGGGGACAGCAAGCAGATACGCAGTATTTT. Encoded protein: CASSYRGQQADTQYF. This chain uses TRBV6-2 or TRBV6-3 with TRBJ2-3; 7 nucleotides align to TRBD1. The CDR3 sequence is 15 residues long. CDR1 is MNHEY and CDR2 is SVGEGT in the germline V gene. The V gene end was trimmed by 2 bases and the J gene end by 4 bases; junction bases not matched to a gene: 6.

This clone was counted once. V gene TRBV11-3 combines with J gene TRBJ2-1; 16 positions match TRBD2. Germline-derived CDR1 and CDR2 are SGHNT and YENEEA. The ends lost 4 bases at V and 2 bases at J; junction bases unmatched: 8. CDR3 length equals 19 residues. The CDR3 nucleotides read TGTGCCAGCAGCTCGGGACTAGCGGGAGGGCAAAGGGCCTACAATGAGCAGTTCTTC. Protein sequence: CASSSGLAGGQRAYNEQFF.